This T cell receptor beta chain is drawn from a study of PD-1 blockade in mismatch repair-deficient tumors. This CDR3 has 11 residues. Per the germline V gene, CDR1 is MNHEY and CDR2 is SMNVEV (reference sequence). V dropped 8 bases and J dropped 4 bases, with 6 bases sitting between them. Using immunoSEQ multiplex PCR, the repertoire was profiled, and TCRdb retains in-frame clones only, with some absent. The sample holds approximately 120,000 clones, approximately 86% seen once. The clonotype originates from an adult with mismatch repair-deficient cancer. The sequencing used peripheral blood, collected 44 weeks after starting pembrolizumab. This chain joins TRBV27 and TRBJ1-5; no definite D call. The DNA for the CDR3 is TGTGCCAGCGGTATAAATCAGCCCCAGCATTTT. It specifies CASGINQPQHF.